A selection of T cell receptor beta chains follows, all from one sample in a study of T cell clonotyping in hematopoietic cell transplantation. Produced via immunoSEQ multiplex PCR; TCRdb's table is partial and in-frame only. The data hold about 6,100 clones, with 32% observed a single time. The input for sequencing was peripheral blood mononuclear cells, taken 30 days after allogeneic stem cell transplant. These TCRs come from a female patient aged 50-59 years who had an allogeneic stem cell transplant from an unrelated donor, so the T cells may come from the graft donor. Some clones in this sample may be carry-over from other donors' samples. CDR3s include the opening cysteine and the closing phenylalanine or tryptophan. Not all rows give a size; the values are once, few, many and, for expanded clones, a class.

14,TRBV5-1,few,TRBJ1-1,CASSLWGGDTEAFF
15,TRBV4-2,NA,TRBJ2-1,CASSKTSVGVNEQFF
14,TRBV27,few,TRBJ1-1,CASRRLTGTPEAFF
11,TRBV30,NA,TRBJ2-1,CAWSAVVEQFF
16,TRBV5-1,NA,TRBJ2-6,CASSLEFDSGANVLTF
11,TRBV10-3,few,TRBJ2-7,CAISEVDEQYF
13,TRBV14,few,TRBJ2-1,CASSLDSYNEQFF
16,TRBV6-5,NA,TRBJ2-6,CASSYNLGTGANVLTF
16,TRBV2,NA,TRBJ2-7,CASRDSTSGSYGEQYF
13,TRBV30,NA,TRBJ2-1,CAWSGGLEGEQFF